The clone carrying this T cell receptor beta chain was counted ten times or more. Its antigen is unknown. These data originate in a study of blood T cells in healthy people across ages. Study-level points and caveats: Diversity estimates drawn from one million T cells were deemed underestimates.

PCR was performed a second time for 7 to 11 cycles using a sample-barcoded 5' primer and a J-beta primer mix. Any given sample supplied a minimum of 3 million CDR3-containing paired-end reads. TCRdb reprocessed the 5' RACE reads with MiXCR, giving one entry per CDR3 protein. This sample has 870,000 or so distinct CDR3 sequences, with less than 35% found just once. The donors, healthy Caucasians from Russia, were aged roughly 6 to 100. This clonotype was obtained from a woman older than 75 in good health. Sequenced material: blood.

The CDR3 coding sequence is TGTGCCAGCAGTCCCCGGGGTTTGGGAGAAAAACTGTTTTTT. As protein: CASSPRGLGEKLFF. The J gene is TRBJ1-4, the V gene TRBV12-3 or TRBV12-4; D ambiguous. The CDR3 runs 14 residues. V lost 5 bases, J lost 8 bases, and 15 bases lay in between.